A single sample gave rise to the 20 T cell receptor beta chains below, sequenced in a study of PD-1 blockade in classical Hodgkin lymphoma (dated by TCRdb to about 2020). In light of the paper, this sample's time point label describes: cycle 2 day 1 (C2D1) of nivolumab. All trial patients had relapsed after autologous stem cell transplantation, with cohorts A, B and C differing in prior brentuximab vedotin exposure. The library was built by means of the immunoSEQ multiplex PCR assay. TCRdb obtained this table from immuneACCESS and retained in-frame rearrangements with V and J assigned. These tables miss some clones; where compared with another copy, unresolved V genes account for less than half of the shortfall, and the remainder is unexplained. Across this sample there are tens of thousands of clones, with 76% seen only once. The top ten hold around 15% of the sample. The material sequenced was peripheral blood mononuclear cells (PBMCs), taken before the second cycle of nivolumab. All receptors derive from a human donor with classical Hodgkin lymphoma.

This clone showed up just a few times. The V and J genes are TRBV7-8 and TRBJ1-1; TRBD1 aligns across 9 bases. Germline V gene lookup returns CDR1 SGHVS and CDR2 FQNEAQ. V trimming: 5 bases; J trimming: 10 bases; junction bases outside the gene matches: 11. The CDR3 totals 14 residues. The CDR3 DNA reads as TGTGCCAGCAGCCCCCGGACAGGGGAAGGGGGAGCTTTCTTT. Residues: CASSPRTGEGGAFF.

This chain uses TRBV7-7 with TRBJ2-2, with D uncertain. CDR3 length: 13 residues. Per the germline V gene, CDR1 is SSHAT and CDR2 is FNYEAQ (reference sequence). V shed 5 bases and J shed 7 bases, with 11 bases lying between them. CDR3 protein: CASSPWGSGELFF. The CDR3 DNA is TGTGCCAGCAGCCCGTGGGGTAGCGGGGAGCTGTTTTTT.

This sequence joins TRBV2 and TRBJ1-5, with 11 bases fitting TRBD1. Germline V CDR1 and CDR2: SNHLY, FYNNEI. This CDR3 is 13 amino acids long. J lost 6 bases, V lost 8 bases, and 3 bases had no gene match. In DNA, the CDR3 is TGTGCCAGCGGACAGGGGGCAGGTCAGCCCCAGCATTTT. The encoded protein is CASGQGAGQPQHF.

This clone was recorded once. J is TRBJ2-1 and V is TRBV2; 12 positions match TRBD2. The CDR3 totals 20 residues. J gave up 3 bases and V 6 bases, and 18 bases lay outside the gene matches. Per the germline V gene, CDR1 is SNHLY and CDR2 is FYNNEI. DNA for the CDR3: TGTGCCAGCAGCCACTTATCGGCTAGCGGGGGGGCCTCGGTCTACAATGAGCAGTTCTTC. Protein: CASSHLSASGGASVYNEQFF.

Only a few counts were recorded for this clone. The chain uses TRBV7-2 and TRBJ2-5, with 10 bases identical to TRBD2. The germline CDR1 and CDR2 sequences are SGHTA and FQGNSA. V was clipped by 6 bases and J by 5 bases; unmatched bases: 12. This CDR3 region has 16 residues. The CDR3 reads CASSQRASGGWETQYF. CDR3 nucleotide sequence: TGTGCCAGCAGTCAACGGGCTAGCGGGGGATGGGAGACCCAGTACTTC.

This chain uses TRBV5-6 with TRBJ1-1; the D gene is possibly TRBD1 (5 bases). Trimming stripped 2 bases from V and 5 bases from J, with 13 bases between. CDR1 and CDR2 (germline): SGHDT, YYEEEE. The CDR3 runs 14 residues. In DNA form, the CDR3 reads TGTGCCAGCAGCTTAGAGGGGCCGGGAACTGAAGCTTTCTTT. It codes for CASSLEGPGTEAFF. Looking up the rest from reference TRBV5-6 and TRBJ1-1 gives the full variable domain: DAGVTQSPTHLIKTRGQQVTLRCSPKSGHDTVSWYQQALGQGPQFIFQYYEEEERQRGNFPDRFSGHQFPNYSSELNVNALLLGDSALYLCASSLEGPGTEAFFGQGTRLTVV.

The J gene is TRBJ2-3, the V gene TRBV5-1; possibly TRBD1 for D (5 bases). The CDR3 contains 16 residues. V lost 3 bases to trimming and J lost 2 bases, with 16 bases between them. Germline values: CDR1 SGHRS, CDR2 YFSETQ. The CDR3 loop reads CASSSRQPGITDTQYF. The CDR3 coding sequence is TGCGCCAGCAGCTCACGACAGCCAGGGATCACAGATACGCAGTATTTT.

This clone occurred once. The V call is TRBV5-1, the J call TRBJ1-1, with D maybe TRBD1 (5 bases). Per the germline V gene, CDR1 is SGHRS and CDR2 is YFSETQ. The CDR3 loop spans 14 amino acids. V dropped 2 bases and J dropped 3 bases, with 11 bases sitting between them. In nucleotides, the CDR3 is TGCGCCAGCAGCTTTGACAGTTTTTACACTGAAGCTTTCTTT. Translation: CASSFDSFYTEAFF.

This clone was found a few times. The CDR3 region has the DNA TGTGCCAGCTCACCCCTACCCGACAGGGAGAATGGCTACACCTTC. It yields the protein CASSPLPDRENGYTF. The J gene is TRBJ1-2, the V gene TRBV18, with 7 bases that match TRBD1. CDR3 length: 15 amino acids. The V gene's germline CDR1 is KGHSH and CDR2 LQKENI. Trimming removed 3 bases from V and 6 bases from J; junction bases left unmatched: 10.

This clone occurred many times. J is TRBJ1-6 and V is TRBV27, with 10 bases fitting TRBD1. Germline V gene data show CDR1 as MNHEY and CDR2 as SMNVEV (reference sequence). With V trimmed by 6 bases and J by 7 bases, 9 bases remained unmatched. This CDR3 comprises 16 residues. This CDR3 is CASSLNPGQGNSPLHF. The CDR3 DNA sequence: TGTGCCAGCAGCCTAAACCCGGGACAGGGGAATTCACCCCTCCACTTT.

The chain employs TRBV15 and TRBJ1-5, with D maybe TRBD1 (5 bases). The germline V and J ends were trimmed by 3 bases and 0 bases, with 18 bases remaining between them. CDR1 and CDR2 (germline): LNHNV, YYDKDF (reference sequence). The CDR3 has 18 residues. CDR3 nucleotide sequence: TGTGCCACCAGCAGTATCCGGGACGGATGGTATAGCAATCAGCCCCAGCATTTT. Its protein product is CATSSIRDGWYSNQPQHF.

The V call is TRBV19, the J call TRBJ2-7, with 8 bases aligning to TRBD2. V was clipped by 3 bases and J by 2 bases; unmatched bases: 6. Germline CDR1 reads LNHDA; CDR2 reads SQIVND (reference sequence). This CDR3 is 15 amino acids long. The chain's CDR3 is CASSIRPTSAYEQYF. DNA for the CDR3: TGTGCCAGTAGTATTCGCCCGACTAGCGCCTACGAGCAGTACTTC.

The rearrangement joins TRBV6-1 to TRBJ1-5; no reliable D call. The CDR3 has 16 residues. V was cut by 4 bases and J by 3 bases, with 16 bases left in between. Looked up from germline, CDR1 is MNHNS and CDR2 is SASEGT. The CDR3 bases are TGTGCCAGCAGTGGAGCGGTAGGGTTTGCCAATCAGCCCCAGCATTTT. Its translation is CASSGAVGFANQPQHF.

The V and J genes are TRBV19 and TRBJ1-4; tentatively, D is TRBD1 (6 bases). Trimming stripped 5 bases from V and 4 bases from J, with 11 bases between. The CDR3 has 14 residues. The germline V gene encodes CDR1 LNHDA and CDR2 SQIVND (reference sequence). CDR3 sequence (DNA): TGTGCCAGTAGTTCACAGGGTAATAATGAAAAACTGTTTTTT. It yields the protein CASSSQGNNEKLFF.

The chain has TRBV4-1 and TRBJ1-5, with 11 bases matching TRBD1. Germline V gene lookup returns CDR1 MGHRA and CDR2 YSYEKL. This CDR3 is 14 amino acids long. V lost 3 bases to trimming and J lost 6 bases; unmatched junction nucleotides: 1. CDR3 nucleotide sequence: TGCGCCAGCAGCCAGGGGACAGGGGGTCAGCCCCAGCATTTT. This sequence encodes CASSQGTGGQPQHF.

The chain joins TRBV6-6 to TRBJ2-1, with 7 bases fitting TRBD2. Germline loops: CDR1 MNHNY, CDR2 SVGAGI (reference sequence). The trim removed 5 bases at V and 0 bases at J, leaving 7 bases unmatched. CDR3 length: 16 amino acids. The CDR3 here is CASSNGGGSSYNEQFF. The CDR3 bases are TGTGCCAGCAGTAACGGCGGGGGAAGCTCCTACAATGAGCAGTTCTTC.

CDR3 loop: CASRAKTGREERTQYF. CDR3 DNA: TGTGCCAGCAGGGCGAAGACGGGTCGAGAGGAGAGGACCCAGTACTTC. The chain has TRBV2 and TRBJ2-5; D is unclear. The CDR3 is made up of 16 amino acids. CDR1 is SNHLY, CDR2 FYNNEI, per germline. V lost 6 bases and J lost 7, with 24 bases in between.

The chain is built from TRBV10-3 and TRBJ2-3; 8 positions match TRBD2. The length of the CDR3 is 13 residues. Germline-derived CDR1 and CDR2 are ENHRY and SYGVKD. Germline trimming cut 4 bases from V and 4 bases from J; bases unmatched to any gene: 1. The CDR3: CAISAGGSDTQYF. CDR3 bases: TGTGCCATCAGTGCGGGGGGGTCAGATACGCAGTATTTT.

In nucleotides, the CDR3 is TGTGCCAGTAGTATCAGGGCCCTAGCGGGGGGGAGCAGACGGGATACGCAGTATTTT. Translating gives CASSIRALAGGSRRDTQYF. The rearrangement uses TRBV19 and TRBJ2-3; 12 bases align to TRBD2. Germline assignment: CDR1 LNHDA and CDR2 SQIVND (reference sequence). CDR3 size: 19 residues. V dropped 3 bases and J dropped 6; count of bases not matched to a gene: 16.

This clone has a handful of counts. This rearrangement joins TRBV7-9 to TRBJ1-2, with D tentatively TRBD1 (5 bases). Germline V gives CDR1 SEHNR, CDR2 FQNEAQ (reference sequence). V was clipped by 5 bases and J by 0 bases, with 13 bases between them. The CDR3 loop spans 15 amino acids. The DNA of the CDR3 is TGTGCCAGCAGCGGCGGTCCAGGGACTAACTATGGCTACACCTTC. The encoded protein is CASSGGPGTNYGYTF. Supplemented by reference TRBV7-9 and TRBJ1-2, the full variable domain reads DTGVSQNPRHKITKRGQNVTFRCDPISEHNRLYWYRQTLGQGPEFLTYFQNEAQLEKSRLLSDRFSAERPKGSFSTLEIQRTEQGDSAMYLCASSGGPGTNYGYTFGSGTRLTVV.